A selection of T cell receptor beta chains follows, all from one sample in a study of blood T cells in healthy people across ages. TCRdb processed the 5' RACE reads anew with MiXCR; each CDR3 protein has one entry. The sample includes roughly 1,000,000 distinct CDR3 sequences, under 30% of them seen just once. The same data also went into a second study, on T cells of mothers and their children.

The sequenced sample was blood. The receptors stem from a girl aged 2 to 10 in good health. CDR3s include the opening cysteine and the closing phenylalanine or tryptophan. The order of the fields is CDR3 protein, J gene, V gene, CDR3 length.

CDR3: CASTEVPGGYTF
J: TRBJ1-2
V: TRBV12-3/TRBV12-4
length: 12

CDR3: CASSPSLRTHNTEAFF
J: TRBJ1-1
V: TRBV10-1
length: 16

CDR3: CSARDWSQQETQYF
J: TRBJ2-5
V: TRBV20-1
length: 14

CDR3: CASSRNGRGEKLFF
J: TRBJ1-4
V: TRBV12-3/TRBV12-4
length: 14

CDR3: CASSLLGRGSEVQYF
J: TRBJ2-5
V: TRBV28
length: 15

CDR3: CSAATREETQYF
J: TRBJ2-5
V: TRBV20-1
length: 12

CDR3: CSATQTSGGVKDTQYF
J: TRBJ2-3
V: TRBV20-1
length: 16

CDR3: CASSQVPSGEETQHF
J: TRBJ2-5
V: TRBV4-2
length: 15

CDR3: CSARDNRGLPYEQYF
J: TRBJ2-7
V: TRBV20-1
length: 15

CDR3: CSVGRQGNTEAFF
J: TRBJ1-1
V: TRBV29-1
length: 13

CDR3: CSVRDLNTEAFF
J: TRBJ1-1
V: TRBV29-1
length: 12

CDR3: CASSQSGRGLAKSIQYF
J: TRBJ2-4
V: TRBV3-1
length: 17

CDR3: CSVEATGEGDGTQYF
J: TRBJ2-5
V: TRBV29-1
length: 15

CDR3: CASSLAGPGTYNEQFF
J: NA
V: TRBV7-7
length: 16

CDR3: CASSQVEGQETQYF
J: TRBJ2-5
V: TRBV4-3
length: 14

CDR3: CATSDSSDDEQYF
J: NA
V: TRBV24-1
length: 13

CDR3: CASSEWRSSEKLFF
J: TRBJ1-4
V: TRBV6-1
length: 14

CDR3: CSVEWQDETQYF
J: TRBJ2-5
V: TRBV29-1
length: 12

CDR3: CASSPGTAQGYTF
J: TRBJ1-2
V: TRBV7-3
length: 13

CDR3: CSVERGGYEQYF
J: TRBJ2-7
V: TRBV29-1
length: 12

CDR3: CASSLARSGSYYNEQFF
J: TRBJ2-1
V: TRBV7-2
length: 17

CDR3: CASQWTARTGAFF
J: TRBJ1-1
V: TRBV19
length: 13

CDR3: CSVWGDHEQYF
J: NA
V: TRBV29-1
length: 11

CDR3: CASGLTMSGPAYEQFF
J: TRBJ2-1
V: TRBV12-5
length: 16

CDR3: CASSSETEKNIQYF
J: TRBJ2-4
V: TRBV6-2/TRBV6-3
length: 14

CDR3: CASGTYTGELFF
J: TRBJ2-2
V: TRBV6-4
length: 12

CDR3: CASSLVPGTGMNTEAFF
J: TRBJ1-1
V: TRBV5-5
length: 17

CDR3: CASSQAGRRGETQYF
J: TRBJ2-5
V: TRBV14
length: 15

CDR3: CASAQGNNYEQYF
J: TRBJ2-7
V: TRBV5-1
length: 13

CDR3: CASSLTQYYEQYF
J: TRBJ2-7
V: TRBV27
length: 13

CDR3: CASSHRGVAYNEQFF
J: TRBJ2-1
V: TRBV3-1
length: 15

CDR3: CASRPRDRGLAGETQYF
J: TRBJ2-5
V: TRBV19
length: 17

CDR3: CSARGQGRTEAFF
J: TRBJ1-1
V: TRBV20-1
length: 13

CDR3: CASSLDVQTSGGPGETQYF
J: TRBJ2-5
V: TRBV5-1
length: 19

CDR3: CASSDSISRPFYGYTF
J: TRBJ1-2
V: TRBV9
length: 16

CDR3: CASRGDGEETQYF
J: TRBJ2-5
V: TRBV28
length: 13

CDR3: CASSYLTAWEGTGNEQFF
J: TRBJ2-1
V: TRBV11-2
length: 18

CDR3: CSASPQLGTDTQYF
J: TRBJ2-3
V: TRBV20-1
length: 14

CDR3: CASFGSETQYF
J: TRBJ2-5
V: TRBV12-3/TRBV12-4
length: 11

CDR3: CASSIGQATNEKLFF
J: TRBJ1-4
V: TRBV7-9
length: 15

CDR3: CSVRRTWDYEQYF
J: TRBJ2-7
V: TRBV29-1
length: 13

CDR3: CASRPTGQVREAFF
J: TRBJ1-1
V: TRBV7-2
length: 14

CDR3: CSVEGWARGGNEQFF
J: TRBJ2-1
V: TRBV29-1
length: 15

CDR3: CASTLQDSTIGYTF
J: TRBJ1-2
V: TRBV7-2
length: 14